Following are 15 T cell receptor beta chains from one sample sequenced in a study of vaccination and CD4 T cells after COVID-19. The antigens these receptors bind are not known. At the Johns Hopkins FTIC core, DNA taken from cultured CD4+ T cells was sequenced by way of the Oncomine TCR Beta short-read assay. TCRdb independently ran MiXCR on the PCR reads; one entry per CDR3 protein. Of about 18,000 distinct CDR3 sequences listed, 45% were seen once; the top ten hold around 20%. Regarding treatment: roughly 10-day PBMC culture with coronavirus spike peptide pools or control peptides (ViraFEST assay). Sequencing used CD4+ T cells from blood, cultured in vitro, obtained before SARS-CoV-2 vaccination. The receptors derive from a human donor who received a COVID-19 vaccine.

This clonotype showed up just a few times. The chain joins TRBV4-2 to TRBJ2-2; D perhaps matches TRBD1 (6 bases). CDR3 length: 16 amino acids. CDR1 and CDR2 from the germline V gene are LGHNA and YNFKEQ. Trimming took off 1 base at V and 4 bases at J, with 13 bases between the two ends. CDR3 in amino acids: CASSQAQDSGTGELFF. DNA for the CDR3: TGTGCCAGCAGCCAAGCTCAGGACAGCGGCACCGGGGAGCTGTTTTTT.

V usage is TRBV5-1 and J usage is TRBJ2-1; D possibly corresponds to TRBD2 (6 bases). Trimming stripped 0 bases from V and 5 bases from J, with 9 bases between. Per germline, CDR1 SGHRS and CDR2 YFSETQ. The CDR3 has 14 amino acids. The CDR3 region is CASSLESGDNEQFF. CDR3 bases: TGCGCCAGCAGCTTGGAGTCGGGAGACAATGAGCAGTTCTTC. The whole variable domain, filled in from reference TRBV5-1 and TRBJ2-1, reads KAGVTQTPRYLIKTRGQQVTLSCSPISGHRSVSWYQQTPGQGLQFLFEYFSETQRNKGNFPGRFSGRQFSNSRSEMNVSTLELGDSALYLCASSLESGDNEQFFGPGTRLTVL.

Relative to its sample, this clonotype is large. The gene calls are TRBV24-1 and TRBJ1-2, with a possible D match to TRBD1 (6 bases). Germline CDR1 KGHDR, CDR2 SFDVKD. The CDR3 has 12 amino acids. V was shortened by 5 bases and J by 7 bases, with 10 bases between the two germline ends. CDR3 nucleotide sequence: TGTGCCACCAGTGGAACAGGGTTTGGCTACACCTTC. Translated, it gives CATSGTGFGYTF.

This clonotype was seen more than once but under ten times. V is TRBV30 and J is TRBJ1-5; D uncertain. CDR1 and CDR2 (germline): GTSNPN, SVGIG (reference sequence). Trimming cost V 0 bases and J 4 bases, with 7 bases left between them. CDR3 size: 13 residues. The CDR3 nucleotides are TGTGCCTGGAGTGTCAGAGGGAATCAGCCCCAGCATTTT. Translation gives CAWSVRGNQPQHF.

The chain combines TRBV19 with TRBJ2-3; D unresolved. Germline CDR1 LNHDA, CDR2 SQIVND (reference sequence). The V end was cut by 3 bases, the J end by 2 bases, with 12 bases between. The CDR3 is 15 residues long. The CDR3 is CASSMPRGYTDTQYF. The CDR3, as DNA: TGTGCCAGTAGTATGCCCCGAGGATACACAGATACGCAGTATTTT.

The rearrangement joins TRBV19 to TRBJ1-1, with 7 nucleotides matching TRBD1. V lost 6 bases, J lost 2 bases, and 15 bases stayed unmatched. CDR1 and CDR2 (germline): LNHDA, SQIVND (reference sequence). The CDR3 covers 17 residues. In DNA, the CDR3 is TGTGCCAGTAGGGGCATATCCTTCGGGACAGCCAACACTGAAGCTTTCTTT. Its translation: CASRGISFGTANTEAFF.

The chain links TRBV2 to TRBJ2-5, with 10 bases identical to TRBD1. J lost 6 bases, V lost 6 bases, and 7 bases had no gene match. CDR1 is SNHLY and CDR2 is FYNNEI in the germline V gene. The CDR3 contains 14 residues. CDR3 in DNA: TGTGCCAGCAGGGCCGGACAGGGGGTACAGACCCAGTACTTC. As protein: CASRAGQGVQTQYF.

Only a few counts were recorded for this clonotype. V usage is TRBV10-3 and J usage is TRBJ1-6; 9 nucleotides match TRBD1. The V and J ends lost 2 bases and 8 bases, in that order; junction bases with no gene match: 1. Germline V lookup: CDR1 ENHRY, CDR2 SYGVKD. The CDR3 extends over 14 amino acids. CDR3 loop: CAISEGQGYSPLHF. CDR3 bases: TGTGCCATCAGTGAGGGACAGGGGTATTCACCCCTCCACTTT.

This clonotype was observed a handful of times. CDR3 bases: TGCAGTGCTACGGACGGAAGTCTTAAGCCCCAGCATTTT. Translated: CSATDGSLKPQHF. This rearrangement joins TRBV20-1 to TRBJ1-5; D unclear. Germline V gives CDR1 DFQATT, CDR2 SNEGSKA (reference sequence). The CDR3 has 13 residues. The V end was cut by 4 bases, the J end by 8 bases, with 15 bases between.

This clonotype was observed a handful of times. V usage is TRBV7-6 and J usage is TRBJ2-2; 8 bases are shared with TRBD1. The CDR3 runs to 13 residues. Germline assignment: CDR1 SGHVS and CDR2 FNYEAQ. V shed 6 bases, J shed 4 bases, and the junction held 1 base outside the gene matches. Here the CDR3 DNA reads TGTGCCAGCAGAACAGGGGGCACCGGGGAGCTGTTTTTT. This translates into CASRTGGTGELFF.

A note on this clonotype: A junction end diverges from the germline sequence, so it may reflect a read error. As DNA, the CDR3 is TGTGCCATCAGTGAGTCTGTGGGCTCAAACTATGGCTACACCTTC. Translation: CAISESVGSNYGYTF. The rearrangement joins TRBV6-1 to TRBJ1-2; D not certain. Germline CDR1 reads MNHNS; CDR2 reads SASEGT. The CDR3 extends over 15 amino acids.

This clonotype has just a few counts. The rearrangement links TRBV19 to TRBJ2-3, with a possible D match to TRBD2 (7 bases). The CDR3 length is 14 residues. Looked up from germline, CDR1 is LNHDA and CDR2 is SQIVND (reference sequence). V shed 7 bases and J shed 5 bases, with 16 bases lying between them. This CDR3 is CASIRGGEEDTQYF. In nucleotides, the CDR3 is TGTGCCAGTATAAGGGGGGGCGAGGAAGATACGCAGTATTTT.

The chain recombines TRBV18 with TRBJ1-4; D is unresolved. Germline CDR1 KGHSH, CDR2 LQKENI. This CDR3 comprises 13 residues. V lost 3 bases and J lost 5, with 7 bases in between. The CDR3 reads CASSPRRNEKLFF. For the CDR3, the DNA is TGTGCCAGCTCACCTCGGCGGAATGAAAAACTGTTTTTT.

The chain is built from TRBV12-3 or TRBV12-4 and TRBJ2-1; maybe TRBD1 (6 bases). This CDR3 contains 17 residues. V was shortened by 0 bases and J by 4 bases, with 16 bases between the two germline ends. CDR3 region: CASSLAFGNRDYNEQFF. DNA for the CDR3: TGTGCCAGCAGTTTAGCGTTCGGGAACAGGGATTACAATGAGCAGTTCTTC.

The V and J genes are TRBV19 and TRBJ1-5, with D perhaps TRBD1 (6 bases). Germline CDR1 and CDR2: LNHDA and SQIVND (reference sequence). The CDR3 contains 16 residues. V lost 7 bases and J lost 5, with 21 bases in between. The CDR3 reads CASTESGGGMYQPQHF. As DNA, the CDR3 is TGTGCCAGTACCGAATCCGGAGGGGGGATGTATCAGCCCCAGCATTTT.